A single sample is the source of the 3 T cell receptor beta chains below, sequenced in a study of vaccination effects on CD4 cells after COVID-19. Culture proceeded for 10 days, and CD4+ T cells were then isolated. Their specific antigens are unknown. The method was immunoSEQ multiplex PCR; TCRdb's version includes in-frame clones alone and lacks a portion of them. The sample holds approximately 47,000 clones, 76% seen once. Here the sequenced sample was CD4+ T cells from PBMCs cultured without peptide, taken before COVID-19 vaccination. The receptors originated from a human donor who had a prior SARS-CoV-2 infection.

The V call is TRBV25-1, the J call TRBJ1-2; D perhaps matches TRBD1 (6 bases). V gave up 5 bases and J gave up 8 bases, with 15 bases separating them. Per germline, CDR1 MGHDK and CDR2 SYGVNS. The CDR3 is 13 amino acids. The CDR3 DNA reads as TGTGCCAGCAGTTCTGCAGGGGTGGGAGGCTACACCTTC. This gives the protein CASSSAGVGGYTF.

The V and J genes are TRBV4-2 and TRBJ2-3, with 10 nucleotides matching TRBD1. The CDR3 covers 17 residues. Germline V CDR1 and CDR2: LGHNA, YNFKEQ. Unmatched junction bases numbered 7, after V lost 2 bases and J lost 2 bases. The DNA for the CDR3 is TGTGCCAGCAGCCAACCGGACAGGGGGGGATACACAGATACGCAGTATTTT. As protein: CASSQPDRGGYTDTQYF.

This sequence joins TRBV2 and TRBJ1-1; D is unclear. V was cut by 0 bases and J by 7 bases, with 9 bases left in between. The germline gives CDR1 SNHLY, CDR2 FYNNEI. The CDR3 runs to 13 residues. The CDR3 DNA is TGTGCCAGCAGTGAAGCCGGGCAAGGTGAAGCTTTCTTT. It is translated as CASSEAGQGEAFF.